A single sample gave rise to the 27 T cell receptor beta chains below, sequenced in a study of CD8 T cells in Susac syndrome. An amount of RNA that ranged from roughly 0.5 to 1 ug was reverse transcribed with random hexamers. MiXCR, run by TCRdb on the immunoSEQ multiplex PCR reads, gives a single entry per CDR3 protein. The data show 130,000 or so distinct CDR3 sequences, around 86% seen once. Sequencing used CD8+ T cells from PBMCs. The receptors originated from a human donor with multiple sclerosis.

This chain links TRBV12-3 or TRBV12-4 with TRBJ2-5; TRBD1 matches 10 bases. This CDR3 comprises 16 residues. V shed 2 bases, J shed 8 bases, and the junction held 11 bases outside the gene matches. CDR3 bases: TGTGCCAGCAGTTTACTCCAGACAGGGGGCGATGTTACCCAGTACTTC. This sequence encodes CASSLLQTGGDVTQYF.

The chain has TRBV7-2 and TRBJ1-5; perhaps TRBD1 as D (5 bases). There are 14 residues in the CDR3. V shed 4 bases and J shed 5 bases, with 12 bases lying between them. The germline V gene encodes CDR1 SGHTA and CDR2 FQGNSA. CDR3 in amino acids: CASSSQGTHQPQHF. CDR3 DNA: TGTGCCAGCAGCTCCCAGGGTACCCATCAGCCCCAGCATTTT.

This rearrangement joins TRBV20-1 to TRBJ2-5; perhaps D is TRBD1 or TRBD2 (5 bases each). Germline CDR1 is DFQATT and CDR2 is SNEGSKA (reference sequence). The CDR3 spans 11 residues. V lost 5 bases to trimming and J lost 5 bases, with 9 bases between them. The CDR3 coding sequence is TGCAGTGCTTTTCGGGGCGAGACCCAGTACTTC. As protein: CSAFRGETQYF.

CDR3 nucleotides: TGCGCCAGCAAGATGGAGGGCAATGAGCAGTTCTTC. It translates to CASKMEGNEQFF. V gene TRBV5-1 combines with J gene TRBJ2-1; a possible D gene is TRBD2 (6 bases). The CDR3 is 12 residues long. Germline V gene sequence: CDR1 SGHRS, CDR2 YFSETQ. Deletions cut 6 bases from V and 6 bases from J, with 10 bases between.

With regard to this clonotype: No conserved phenylalanine or tryptophan ends this CDR3, so it is likely a read error. The chain is built from TRBV12-5 and TRBJ2-5, with a possible D match to TRBD2 (5 bases). This CDR3 comprises 15 residues. The ends were cut back, 0 bases at V and 6 bases at J, with 14 bases in the middle. Germline V CDR1 and CDR2: LGHNT, FRNRAP. In nucleotides, the CDR3 is TGTGCTAGTGGTTTGGTAGAGGGCCTTAGGAAGACCCAGTACCTC. This codes for CASGLVEGLRKTQYL.

The V and J genes are TRBV5-1 and TRBJ2-7; D remains ambiguous. CDR3 length: 15 amino acids. CDR1 is SGHRS and CDR2 is YFSETQ in the germline V gene. The ends were cut back, 2 bases at V and 0 bases at J, with 12 bases in the middle. The CDR3 sequence: CASSFGQPDSYEQYF. For the CDR3, the DNA is TGCGCCAGCAGCTTTGGGCAGCCCGACTCCTACGAGCAGTACTTC.

Only one count was recorded for this clonotype. The chain recombines TRBV2 with TRBJ1-1, with unresolved D. Trimming took off 6 bases at V and 3 bases at J, with 5 bases between the two ends. CDR3 length: 11 residues. From germline, CDR1 is SNHLY and CDR2 FYNNEI. The CDR3 reads CASRSYTEAFF. The CDR3 nucleotides read TGTGCCAGCAGATCGTACACTGAAGCTTTCTTT.

This clonotype was seen just once. The chain uses TRBV19 and TRBJ2-2; perhaps TRBD2 as D (7 bases). The V gene's germline CDR1 is LNHDA and CDR2 SQIVND (reference sequence). V dropped 8 bases and J dropped 2 bases, with 15 bases sitting between them. The length of the CDR3 is 15 residues. The CDR3 reads CASERGGQNTGELFF. The CDR3 DNA reads as TGTGCCAGTGAAAGGGGGGGACAAAACACCGGGGAGCTGTTTTTT.

The chain links TRBV4-1 to TRBJ2-1, with TRBD1 matching 9 bases. Germline V gene data show CDR1 as MGHRA and CDR2 as YSYEKL. V was clipped by 8 bases and J by 8 bases; unmatched bases: 10. This CDR3 has 14 amino acids. The DNA for the CDR3 is TGCGCCAGCTCACCGGGACAGGGAGACGATGAGCAGTTCTTC. Its translation: CASSPGQGDDEQFF.

The chain carries TRBV19 and TRBJ2-2; D not certain. The CDR3 has 13 residues. Germline lookup yields CDR1 LNHDA and CDR2 SQIVND (reference sequence). Deletions cut 3 bases from V and 6 bases from J, with 8 bases between. CDR3 sequence: CASSIVSSGELFF. As DNA, the CDR3 is TGTGCCAGTAGTATTGTGAGCTCCGGGGAGCTGTTTTTT.

The chain recombines TRBV10-3 with TRBJ2-2; the D gene is possibly TRBD1 (6 bases). Germline CDR1 reads ENHRY; CDR2 reads SYGVKD. The CDR3 contains 13 residues. Trimming stripped 8 bases from V and 3 bases from J, with 10 bases between. CDR3 in amino acids: CAIQDRYTGELFF. The CDR3 DNA reads TGTGCCATCCAGGACAGATACACCGGGGAGCTGTTTTTT.

CDR3 coding DNA: TGTGCCAGCAGCCCCCAGGACAGTATTCAAGAGACCCAGTACTTC. It translates to CASSPQDSIQETQYF. The genes are TRBV9 and TRBJ2-5; D possibly corresponds to TRBD1 (6 bases). CDR3 length: 15 residues. CDR1 and CDR2 (germline): SGDLS, YYNGEE. V was trimmed by 4 bases and J by 2 bases, leaving 15 bases between them.

The chain carries TRBV3-1 and TRBJ1-5; no reliable D call. V lost 0 bases and J 4 bases, leaving 10 bases between the germline ends. The CDR3 totals 15 residues. Looked up from germline, CDR1 is LGHDT and CDR2 is YNNKEL (reference sequence). CDR3 residues: CASSQEGMGNQPQHF. Here the CDR3 DNA reads TGTGCCAGCAGCCAAGAAGGTATGGGGAATCAGCCCCAGCATTTT.

The gene calls are TRBV27 and TRBJ2-7; possible D gene TRBD1, 6 bases. CDR3 length equals 14 residues. CDR1 and CDR2 from the germline V gene are MNHEY and SMNVEV (reference sequence). V lost 0 bases and J lost 4, with 10 bases in between. DNA of the CDR3: TGTGCCAGCAGTTTATCGGGACATACTTACGAGCAGTACTTC. Protein product: CASSLSGHTYEQYF.

The chain couples TRBV30 to TRBJ1-5, with D possibly TRBD1 on 5 matching bases. V lost 4 bases, J lost 2 bases, and 12 bases lay in between. Germline assignment: CDR1 GTSNPN and CDR2 SVGIG (reference sequence). The CDR3 runs to 14 residues. The DNA for the CDR3 is TGTGCCTGGACTCATGGAGGGGGCAATCAGCCCCAGCATTTT. Protein sequence: CAWTHGGGNQPQHF. The entire variable domain, with the rest obtained from reference TRBV30 and TRBJ1-5, is as follows: SQTIHQWPATLVQPVGSPLSLECTVEGTSNPNLYWYRQAAGRGLQLLFYSVGIGQISSEVPQNLSASRPQDRQFILSSKKLLLSDSGFYLCAWTHGGGNQPQHFGDGTRLSIL.

The chain combines TRBV7-9 with TRBJ2-3; no definite D call. This CDR3 has 14 amino acids. V gave up 5 bases and J gave up 4 bases, with 13 bases separating them. Germline V lookup: CDR1 SEHNR, CDR2 FQNEAQ (reference sequence). CDR3 nucleotides: TGTGCCAGCAGCCCACCTAGGGTCGCAGATACGCAGTATTTT. Translating gives CASSPPRVADTQYF.

The CDR3 reads CATSGMGGSETQYF. The CDR3 nucleotides read TGTGCCACCAGTGGTATGGGCGGGTCGGAGACCCAGTACTTC. The gene calls are TRBV24-1 and TRBJ2-5; possible D gene TRBD2, 5 bases. The V gene lost 5 bases and the J gene lost 5 bases, with 14 bases spanning the gap. Per germline, CDR1 KGHDR and CDR2 SFDVKD. The CDR3 length is 14 residues.

CDR3 in amino acids: CASSKVDVADSNQPQHF. The DNA for the CDR3 is TGTGCCAGCAGCAAGGTTGACGTCGCTGATAGCAATCAGCCCCAGCATTTT. The chain couples TRBV21-1 to TRBJ1-5. TRBV21-1 is termed a pseudogene. The CDR3 contains 17 residues.

The rearrangement uses TRBV5-1 and TRBJ2-1; 13 bases match TRBD2. CDR1 is SGHRS, CDR2 YFSETQ, per germline. The V and J ends lost 4 bases and 0 bases, in that order; junction bases with no gene match: 10. The CDR3 is made up of 19 amino acids. In nucleotides, the CDR3 is TGCGCCAGCAGCCCGAAGACTAGCGGGGGGCCTAGCTCCTACAATGAGCAGTTCTTC. Residues: CASSPKTSGGPSSYNEQFF.

This chain uses TRBV7-8 with TRBJ1-5, with 8 bases fitting TRBD1. From germline, CDR1 is SGHVS and CDR2 FQNEAQ. V shed 6 bases and J 2 bases; nucleotides not matched to a gene: 9. This CDR3 is 16 amino acids long. As DNA, the CDR3 is TGTGCCAGCAGGCGCGACAGGGGTCGAGGCAATCAGCCCCAGCATTTT. Its protein product is CASRRDRGRGNQPQHF. The variable domain in full, completed from reference TRBV7-8 and TRBJ1-5, reads GAGVSQSPRYKVAKRGQDVALRCDPISGHVSLFWYQQALGQGPEFLTYFQNEAQLDKSGLPSDRFFAERPEGSVSTLKIQRTQQEDSAVYLCASRRDRGRGNQPQHFGDGTRLSIL.

This chain connects TRBV30 to TRBJ1-3; D is unresolved. The CDR3 covers 11 residues. The V end was cut by 6 bases, the J end by 0 bases, with 3 bases between. The germline V gene has CDR1 GTSNPN and CDR2 SVGIG (reference sequence). CDR3 loop: CACLSGNTIYF. The CDR3 region has the DNA TGTGCCTGCCTCTCTGGAAACACCATATATTTT.

This sequence joins TRBV5-1 and TRBJ2-1; D might be TRBD2 (6 bases). The CDR3 totals 13 residues. V lost 0 bases and J lost 8, with 9 bases in between. Germline V gene sequence: CDR1 SGHRS, CDR2 YFSETQ. CDR3: CASSLGGGDEQFF. In nucleotides, the CDR3 is TGCGCCAGCAGCTTGGGCGGCGGGGATGAGCAGTTCTTC. The variable domain in full, completed from reference TRBV5-1 and TRBJ2-1, reads KAGVTQTPRYLIKTRGQQVTLSCSPISGHRSVSWYQQTPGQGLQFLFEYFSETQRNKGNFPGRFSGRQFSNSRSEMNVSTLELGDSALYLCASSLGGGDEQFFGPGTRLTVL.

This clonotype was counted once. The genes are TRBV4-2 and TRBJ2-7, with TRBD1 as a possible D gene (6 bases). Looked up from germline, CDR1 is LGHNA and CDR2 is YNFKEQ. Trimming cost V 1 base and J 3 bases, with 7 bases left between them. CDR3 size: 13 residues. CDR3: CASSQVQGYEQYV. In DNA, the CDR3 is TGTGCCAGCAGCCAAGTACAGGGCTACGAGCAGTACGTC.

The gene calls are TRBV18 and TRBJ2-7; weak D call: TRBD1 (5 bases). Per germline, CDR1 KGHSH and CDR2 LQKENI. The CDR3 loop spans 13 amino acids. Trimming took off 2 bases at V and 4 bases at J, with 9 bases between the two ends. The CDR3 protein is CASSPMPGYEQYV. The CDR3 DNA follows: TGTGCCAGCTCACCAATGCCAGGGTACGAGCAGTACGTC.

The rearrangement uses TRBV5-8 and TRBJ2-7, with D possibly matching TRBD2 (6 bases). The CDR3 sequence is 14 residues long. Germline assignment: CDR1 SGHTS and CDR2 YDEGEE. Trimming shortened V by 4 bases and J by 1 base, and 12 bases separated the two germline ends. The CDR3 nucleotides read TGTGCCAGCAGCCCAATTCGGGGGTCCTACGAGCAGTACGTC. This codes for CASSPIRGSYEQYV.

A few counts support this clonotype. The genes are TRBV11-2 and TRBJ2-1, with D unclear. The CDR3 extends over 11 amino acids. V lost 2 bases to trimming and J lost 6 bases, with 2 bases between them. Germline values: CDR1 SGHAT, CDR2 FQNNGV. CDR3 coding DNA: TGTGCCAGCAGCTTAACCAATGAGCAGTTCTTC. Encoded protein: CASSLTNEQFF.

This chain uses TRBV12-3 or TRBV12-4 with TRBJ1-2, with a weak D call TRBD1 (5 bases). CDR3 length equals 13 residues. Trimming removed 8 bases at V and 6 bases at J, with 16 bases between. CDR3: CASSIGTVNGYTF. CDR3 nucleotides: TGTGCCAGCTCGATCGGGACCGTGAATGGCTACACCTTC.